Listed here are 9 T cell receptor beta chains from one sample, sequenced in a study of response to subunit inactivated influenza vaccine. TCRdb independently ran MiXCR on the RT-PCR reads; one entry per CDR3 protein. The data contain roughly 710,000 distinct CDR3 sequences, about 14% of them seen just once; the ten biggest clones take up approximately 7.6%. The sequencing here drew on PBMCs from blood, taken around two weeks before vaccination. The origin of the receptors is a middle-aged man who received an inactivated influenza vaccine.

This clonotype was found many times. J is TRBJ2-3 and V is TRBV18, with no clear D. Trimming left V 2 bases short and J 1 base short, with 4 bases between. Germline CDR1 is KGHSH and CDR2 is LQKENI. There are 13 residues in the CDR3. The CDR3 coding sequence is TGTGCCAGCTCACCATTTGGCACAGATACGCAGTATTTT. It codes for CASSPFGTDTQYF.

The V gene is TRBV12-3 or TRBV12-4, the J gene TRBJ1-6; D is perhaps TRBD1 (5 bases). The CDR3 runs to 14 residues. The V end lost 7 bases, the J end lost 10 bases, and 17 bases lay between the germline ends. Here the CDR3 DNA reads TGTGCCAGCAACCTCCAGGGTGGTAACTCACCCCTCCACTTT. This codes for CASNLQGGNSPLHF.

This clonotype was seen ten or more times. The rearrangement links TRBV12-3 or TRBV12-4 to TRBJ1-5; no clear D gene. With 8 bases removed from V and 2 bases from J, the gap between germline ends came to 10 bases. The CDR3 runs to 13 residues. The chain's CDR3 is CASGPTRNQPQHF. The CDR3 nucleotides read TGTGCCAGCGGGCCAACGCGCAATCAGCCCCAGCATTTT.

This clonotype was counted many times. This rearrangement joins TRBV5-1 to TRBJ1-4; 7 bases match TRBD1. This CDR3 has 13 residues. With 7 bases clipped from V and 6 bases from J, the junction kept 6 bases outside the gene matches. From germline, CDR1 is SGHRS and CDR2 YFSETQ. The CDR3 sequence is CASGQVGDEKLFF. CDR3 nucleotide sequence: TGCGCCAGCGGACAGGTTGGAGATGAAAAACTGTTTTTT.

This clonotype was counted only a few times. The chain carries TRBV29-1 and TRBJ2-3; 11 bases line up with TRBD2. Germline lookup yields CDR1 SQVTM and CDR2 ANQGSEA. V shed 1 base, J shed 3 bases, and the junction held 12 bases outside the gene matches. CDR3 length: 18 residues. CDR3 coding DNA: TGCAGCGTTGAAGTTGTGGTAGCGGGGGGGCCAAGAACAGATACGCAGTATTTT. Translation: CSVEVVVAGGPRTDTQYF.

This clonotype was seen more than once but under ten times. The CDR3 loop is CSAIMLTWETQYF. The CDR3 DNA reads as TGCAGTGCTATTATGTTGACCTGGGAGACCCAGTACTTC. The rearrangement joins TRBV20-1 to TRBJ2-5, with D uncertain. V gave up 4 bases and J gave up 5 bases, with 14 bases separating them. From germline, CDR1 is DFQATT and CDR2 SNEGSKA (reference sequence). This CDR3 region has 13 residues.

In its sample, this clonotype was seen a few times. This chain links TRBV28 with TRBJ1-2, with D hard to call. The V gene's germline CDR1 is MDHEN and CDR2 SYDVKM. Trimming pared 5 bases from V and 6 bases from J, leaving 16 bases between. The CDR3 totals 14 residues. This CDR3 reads CASSDLQRRNGYTF. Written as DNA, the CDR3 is TGTGCCAGCAGTGACCTACAGAGGAGAAATGGCTACACCTTC.

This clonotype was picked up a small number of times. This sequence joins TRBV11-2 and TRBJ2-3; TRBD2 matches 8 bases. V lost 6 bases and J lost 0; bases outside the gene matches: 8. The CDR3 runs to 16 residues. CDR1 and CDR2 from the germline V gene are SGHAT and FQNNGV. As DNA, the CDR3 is TGTGCCAGCAGGGTCGGGAGGGGCAGGAGCACAGATACGCAGTATTTT. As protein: CASRVGRGRSTDTQYF.

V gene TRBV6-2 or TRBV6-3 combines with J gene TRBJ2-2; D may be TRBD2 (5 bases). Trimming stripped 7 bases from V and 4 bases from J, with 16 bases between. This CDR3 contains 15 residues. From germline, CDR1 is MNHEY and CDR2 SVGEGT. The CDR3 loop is CASISGVRLTGELFF. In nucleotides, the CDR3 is TGTGCCAGCATATCCGGGGTGAGGCTCACCGGGGAGCTGTTTTTT.